This note documents a single TCR beta chain sequence. Its antigen specificity is not known. There are no base qualities to consult, and no much larger clone falls within one base. The sample comes from a study of identical twins (dated by TCRdb to about 2016). Background on the whole study: To test whether fetal clonotypes persist, this study deep-sequenced TCR alpha and beta repertoires from monozygotic twins, from unrelated adults of various ages, and from cord blood. To rule out contamination, replicate twin experiments were performed at different times with different library preparation protocols.

The germline V gene sets CDR1 to SGHTA and CDR2 to FQGTGA. Spanning cysteine to phenylalanine, the CDR3 consists of 9 amino acids. CDR3 DNA is the only sequence kept; it has 27 bases, read in frame from the first base. Relative to germline, V is 8 bases shorter and J is 5 bases shorter, with 4 bases between their ends. Library creation used 5' RACE. Instrument on record: Illumina HiSeq 2000. A universal primer binding site was introduced by template switching, and a unique molecular identifier was present in the final cDNA, enabling accurate counting of TCR cDNA molecules. Specific primers in the conserved constant-segment region were used to synthesize first-strand cDNA for the TCR alpha and beta chains. Each cDNA library was double barcoded, with a SMART-Mk sample barcode plus Illumina barcodes, to control for contamination. TruSeq adapter sequences, together with Illumina sample barcodes, were added in two successive PCR steps. The Illumina HiSeq platform was used with custom primers to sequence TCR alpha and beta cDNA libraries. In the authors' own workflow: MiGEC processed the raw reads to extract unique molecular identifiers, while MiXCR was used to determine the CDR3 positions. Recombination models were inferred per individual with the repgenHMM and IGoR tools using an EM algorithm. Shared clonotypes were analyzed with the tcR package in R, and sharing was normalized by the product of cloneset sizes. To study raw recombination without the effects of thymic and clonal selection, out-of-frame nonproductive sequences were analyzed. The public reads were reanalyzed by TCRdb: fastp trimming at Q25, MiXCR alignment, in-frame beta chains only. Entries are consolidated by CDR3 protein sequence, retaining the most common genes and DNA. The V and J calls, along with clone size, are taken from TCRdb and not from the paper's own processing. Recorded for this sample are roughly 720,000 distinct CDR3 sequences; about 18% of them occurred a single time. The ten largest clones represent roughly 13% of the sample.

Every donor was a healthy Caucasian. Three pairs of female monozygotic twins, all aged roughly 18 to 30 years, made up the twin cohort. Peripheral blood mononuclear cells were the source from which RNA for the TCR libraries was isolated. Overall study results and their limits: Abundant cord blood beta clonotypes had fewer insertions, young adult naive repertoires showed a similar but weaker trend, and memory repertoires showed no such trend. Invariant T cells such as MAIT and iNKT could partly confound zero-insertion analyses, although diverse VJ usage argued against such confounding for most clonotypes. Compared with coincidental sharing between unrelated individuals, an excess of low generation-probability sequences was observed among out-of-frame TCR alpha sequences shared between twins. Recombination models systematically underestimated out-of-frame TCR alpha sharing in monozygotic twins but agreed with sharing between unrelated individuals. A weaker excess of twin sharing was found in beta out-of-frame sequences because the signal-to-noise ratio was lowered by fewer shared sequences. Conclusions relied on cross-sectional statistical analysis, since the same donors could not be followed over many years.

These data were also filed under a second study, of T cells expressing NK-cell markers. The second study's authors report: TCR beta-chain repertoires were profiled in sorted CD3+CD56+NKG2C+, CD3+CD56+NKG2C- and CD3+CD56-NKG2C+ T-cell subsets from eight donors. Of the eight sequenced donors, seven were found to be HCMV-seropositive and one was found to be HCMV-seronegative. In several experiments an anti-gammadeltaTCR antibody was added to restrict sorting to alphabetaTCR-expressing T cells. In six donors, the dominant CD3+CD56+NKG2C+ clonotypes were found to rank among the top 10 CD8+ clonotypes and to make up about 1.0-8% of CD8+ T cells. Those dominant clonotypes were again the most abundant among CD3+CD56-NKG2C+ cells in several donors, at roughly 25-60.1%. Whether the expanded NKG2C-expressing T cell clones were specific for HCMV antigens remained unclear. The eight sequenced donors were randomly selected healthy volunteers, three men and five women. To determine HCMV serostatus, a commercial ELISA kit was used to detect HCMV-specific IgG in serum. For six donors, unsorted PBMC were also used to sequence bulk peripheral blood T-cell repertoires. MIGEC handled demultiplexing of the reads and grouping by UMI, while MiTCR was used to assemble and quantify clonotypes. To exclude erroneous sequences, only TCR cDNA sequences supported by at least two reads were retained. Downstream repertoire analysis used the tcR package, and clonotypes were matched across fractions by CDR3 nucleotide sequence plus V segment. VDJmatch was used to annotate antigen specificity against VDJdb, with one amino acid substitution in CDR3 allowed.

This sequence originates from a woman younger than 30 in good health. Sequenced input: PBMCs. Recombination connected TRBV7-3 to TRBJ2-7; the D gene identity is not certain. In nucleotide form, the sequence is TGTGCCAGCGAGCACGAGCAGTACTTC. This gives the protein CASEHEQYF.